This TCR beta chain derives from a study of human T cells and chemical hapten exposure. V lost 4 bases and J 5 bases, leaving 11 bases between the germline ends. Germline CDR1 and CDR2: MNHEY and SVGEGT. This CDR3 spans 13 amino acids. TCRdb reanalysed the RACE reads using MiXCR and keeps one entry per CDR3 protein. The sample shows tens of thousands of distinct CDR3 sequences, approximately 10% of them seen only once. Noted time point: patch test 1, 2 weeks after DPC sensitization. Documented treatment: therapeutic diphenylcyclopropenone sensitization with weekly scalp DPC. Sequencing used whole blood, obtained in connection with sensitization to the hapten diphenylcyclopropenone (DPC). This chain uses TRBV6-2 or TRBV6-3 with TRBJ1-2, with D tentatively TRBD1 (5 bases). The source of this sequence is a woman in her sixties with alopecia areata. Some clones in this sample may be carry-over from other donors' samples. CDR3 sequence: CASSSNPGYGYTF. In DNA, the CDR3 is TGTGCCAGCAGTTCAAACCCAGGGTATGGCTACACCTTC.